These 17 T cell receptor beta chains share one sample of origin, sequenced in a study of post-analysis software for immune sequencing data (dated by TCRdb to between 2014 and 2016). Beyond this particular receptor, the publication reports: Patients showed significantly higher frequencies than controls for roughly five TRBV segments, among them TRBV5-6, TRBV5-1 and TRBV20-1.

Antigens for these TCRs are unknown. Library preparation was by PCR. TCRdb shows the sequencer as Illumina HiSeq 2500. Unique molecular identifiers were incorporated into TCR beta cDNA libraries to reduce PCR and sequencing biases. TCRdb reran the public reads through fastp at Q25 and MiXCR, keeping productive beta chains. Rows are combined by CDR3 protein, so each entry shows the most common genes and DNA. The sample has almost 700,000 distinct CDR3 sequences on record, 55% to 60% of them singletons. About 11% of the sample lies in the top ten. Sequenced sample: blood. These receptors all stem from a girl aged 2 to 10 with multiple sclerosis.

The V call is TRBV29-1, the J call TRBJ2-6, with 7 bases fitting TRBD1. Germline lookup yields CDR1 SQVTM and CDR2 ANQGSEA. The CDR3 runs 15 residues. The V segment lost 6 bases and the J segment 0 bases; nucleotides outside the gene matches: 5. The CDR3 DNA reads TGCAGCGTCCAGGGGGAGATCTCTGGGGCCAACGTCCTGACTTTC. It encodes CSVQGEISGANVLTF.

The V call is TRBV13, the J call TRBJ2-7, with D possibly matching TRBD2 (5 bases). In germline, CDR1 is PRHDT, CDR2 FYEKMQ (reference sequence). V was clipped by 5 bases and J by 4 bases, with 18 bases between them. The CDR3 spans 15 residues. DNA of the CDR3: TGTGCCAGCAGCCAACTAAAAGGACTGGGGTACGAGCAGTACTTC. Amino acid sequence: CASSQLKGLGYEQYF.

This sequence joins TRBV12-3 or TRBV12-4 and TRBJ2-3; D gene ambiguous. Trimming shortened V by 6 bases and J by 6 bases, and 13 bases separated the two germline ends. This CDR3 spans 13 amino acids. CDR3 loop: CASSPQVRDTQYF. DNA for the CDR3: TGTGCCAGCAGCCCACAAGTCCGGGATACGCAGTATTTT.

The chain is built from TRBV28 and TRBJ1-5; 8 bases agree with TRBD1. The trim removed 6 bases at V and 15 bases at J, leaving 22 bases unmatched. Germline CDR1 MDHEN, CDR2 SYDVKM. The CDR3 runs 16 residues. The CDR3 nucleotides are TGTGCCAGCAGCCCAGGGAGTAACAGGGGGGAGCTAGCCCGGCATTTT. It specifies CASSPGSNRGELARHF.

Here the CDR3 reads CSARGDGGDYGYTF. In DNA form, the CDR3 reads TGCAGTGCTAGAGGGGACGGGGGAGACTATGGCTACACCTTC. This chain joins TRBV20-1 and TRBJ1-2, with a possible D match to TRBD1 (5 bases). V shed 1 base and J shed 3 bases, with 12 bases lying between them. Looked up from germline, CDR1 is DFQATT and CDR2 is SNEGSKA (reference sequence). This CDR3 is 14 amino acids long.

V usage is TRBV5-5 and J usage is TRBJ1-2; D perhaps matches TRBD1 (6 bases). V shed 4 bases and J shed 5 bases, with 15 bases lying between them. Germline CDR1 and CDR2: SGHKS and YYEKEE (reference sequence). The CDR3 is 14 amino acids. CDR3 DNA: TGTGCCAGCAGCGGGGGGCAGGGTCTATATGGCTACACCTTC. This codes for CASSGGQGLYGYTF.

The chain employs TRBV5-8 and TRBJ2-1, with 9 bases identical to TRBD1. Germline lookup yields CDR1 SGHTS and CDR2 YDEGEE. Trimming cost V 3 bases and J 8 bases; bases outside gene matches: 15. The CDR3 consists of 17 residues. CDR3 DNA sequence: TGTGCCAGCAGCTCCATCTGGGGGGGACAGGGCATCCATGAGCAGTTCTTC. Its translation is CASSSIWGGQGIHEQFF.

The V call is TRBV20-1, the J call TRBJ1-5; unclear D gene. CDR1 is DFQATT and CDR2 is SNEGSKA in the germline V gene (reference sequence). V was cut by 5 bases and J by 1 base, with 15 bases left in between. The CDR3 is 15 residues long. This chain's CDR3 is CSASERDGSNQPQHF. The CDR3, as DNA: TGCAGTGCTTCCGAGAGGGATGGGAGCAATCAGCCCCAGCATTTT.

The chain employs TRBV7-2 and TRBJ1-4; a weak D match, TRBD1 (5 bases). CDR1 SGHTA and CDR2 FQGNSA come from the germline V gene. Trimming removed 5 bases at V and 4 bases at J, with 17 bases between. This CDR3 has 16 residues. This CDR3 reads CASSTGGAVDNEKLFF. CDR3 nucleotide sequence: TGTGCCAGCAGCACGGGTGGGGCCGTCGATAATGAAAAACTGTTTTTT.

The chain links TRBV6-5 to TRBJ2-4; TRBD2 might be the D (5 bases). Trimming shortened V by 0 bases and J by 4 bases, and 10 bases separated the two germline ends. CDR1 is MNHEY, CDR2 SVGAGI, per germline. The CDR3 has 15 residues. The DNA of the CDR3 is TGTGCCAGCAGTTACTCGGGAGTTACTAAAAACATTCAGTACTTC. Protein product: CASSYSGVTKNIQYF.

This clonotype showed up just a few times. The chain couples TRBV20-1 to TRBJ2-1; D gene unclear. V was clipped by 5 bases and J by 6 bases, with 17 bases between them. Per the germline V gene, CDR1 is DFQATT and CDR2 is SNEGSKA (reference sequence). The CDR3 is made up of 14 amino acids. CDR3 DNA sequence: TGCAGTGCTCCCCCGGGTCAGGTCGGCAATGAGCAGTTCTTC. Translating it yields CSAPPGQVGNEQFF.

The V and J genes are TRBV4-3 and TRBJ2-1, with D perhaps matching TRBD1 (5 bases). In germline, CDR1 is LGHNA, CDR2 YSLEER. The ends were cut back, 0 bases at V and 5 bases at J, with 11 bases in the middle. The CDR3 covers 15 residues. Here the CDR3 DNA reads TGCGCCAGCAGCCAAGATTCCCGACAGAACAATGAGCAGTTCTTC. The encoded protein is CASSQDSRQNNEQFF.

This clonotype is a singleton in its sample. The chain has TRBV7-9 and TRBJ1-1; D is possibly TRBD1 (5 bases). CDR3 length: 16 amino acids. Trimming removed 0 bases at V and 11 bases at J, with 22 bases between. Germline V gene lookup returns CDR1 SEHNR and CDR2 FQNEAQ (reference sequence). CDR3 bases: TGTGCCAGCAGCTTAGCGGCCGGGACCGGGGTGTCCATGGCTTTCTTT. This translates into CASSLAAGTGVSMAFF.

DNA for the CDR3: TGTGCCATCAGTGAGTCTACTAGCGGGGGGCCCTACGAGCAGTACTTC. It yields the protein CAISESTSGGPYEQYF. The rearrangement joins TRBV10-3 to TRBJ2-7; 12 bases align to TRBD2. The CDR3 consists of 16 residues. Germline V CDR1 and CDR2: ENHRY, SYGVKD. J lost 2 bases, V lost 0 bases, and 2 bases had no gene match.

Turning to this clonotype: At one of its ends the junction is not consistent with the germline gene, which may arise from a read error. The chain links TRBV7-3 to TRBJ1-1; a weak D match, TRBD1 (5 bases). The CDR3 has 17 amino acids. Per the germline V gene, CDR1 is SGHTA and CDR2 is FQGTGA. CDR3 in amino acids: CASSPVGGGGVSTETFF. The DNA of the CDR3 is TGTGCCAGCAGCCCGGTGGGAGGTGGGGGGGTGTCGACTGAAACTTTCTTT. The full variable domain, in which reference TRBV7-3 and TRBJ1-1 provide the parts outside the CDR3, is GAGVSQTPSNKVTEKGKYVELRCDPISGHTALYWYRQSLGQGPEFLIYFQGTGAADDSGLPNDRFFAVRPEGSVSTLKIQRTERGDSAVYLCASSPVGGGGVSTETFFGQGTRLTVV.

This clonotype was seen only a few times. V and J are TRBV12-3 or TRBV12-4 and TRBJ2-3, with TRBD2 matching over 8 bases. J gave up 12 bases and V 0 bases, and 5 bases lay outside the gene matches. This CDR3 is 13 amino acids long. The CDR3 coding sequence is TGTGCCAGCAGTTTAGCACGGGGGGGACGCCAGTATTTT. It yields the protein CASSLARGGRQYF.

This chain links TRBV5-1 with TRBJ1-5; D is perhaps TRBD1 (5 bases). CDR1 is SGHRS, CDR2 YFSETQ, per germline. Trimming took 4 bases from V and 7 from J, leaving 18 bases between them. The CDR3 totals 15 residues. The CDR3 protein is CASSPGGGVGQPQHF. The CDR3 coding sequence is TGCGCCAGCAGCCCCGGGGGAGGGGTAGGACAGCCCCAGCATTTT.